A selection of T cell receptor beta chains follows, all from one sample in a study of blood T cell repertoires in COVID-19. This table comes from immunoSEQ multiplex PCR, and its TCRdb copy is limited to in-frame clones, with some not included. The sample consists of about 190,000 clones, 89% of them appearing once. Sequenced input: peripheral blood. These receptors were collected from a man aged 35-49 years with acute or convalescent COVID-19. Each CDR3 is given with its conserved first and last residue. Fields, in order: D gene, J gene, clone size, V gene, CDR3 DNA, CDR3 protein. The D gene is left open where the match is weak. Expanded clones are given a class, and other clones once, few, many or no size at all.

D: .
J: TRBJ1-2
size: .
V: TRBV7-9
DNA: TGTGCCAGCAGGGGTGGACAGTCTTATGGCTACACCTTC
CDR3: CASRGGQSYGYTF

D: TRBD2
J: TRBJ2-1
size: .
V: TRBV7-2
DNA: TGTGCCAGCAGCCCTCCGGGGCGGGGGGAGTACAATGAGCAGTTCTTC
CDR3: CASSPPGRGEYNEQFF

D: .
J: TRBJ1-5
size: .
V: TRBV3-1/TRBV3-2
DNA: TGTGCCAGCAGCTCCGGCAATCAGCCCCAGCATTTT
CDR3: CASSSGNQPQHF

D: .
J: TRBJ1-1
size: .
V: TRBV12-3/TRBV12-4
DNA: TGTGCCAGCAGTTTCAGGGGTACTGAAGCTTTCTTT
CDR3: CASSFRGTEAFF

D: .
J: TRBJ2-3
size: .
V: TRBV9
DNA: TGTGCCAGCAGCGGGCCCACAGGGGGGGGAGGAGATACGCAGTATTTT
CDR3: CASSGPTGGGGDTQYF

D: TRBD1
J: TRBJ2-7
size: .
V: TRBV11-3
DNA: TGTGCCAGCAGTCAGGGGGTTAGCTCCTACGAGCAGTACTTC
CDR3: CASSQGVSSYEQYF

D: TRBD1
J: TRBJ1-2
size: .
V: TRBV28
DNA: TGTGCCAGCAGTTGGGACAGGGACTATGGCTACACCTTC
CDR3: CASSWDRDYGYTF

D: .
J: TRBJ2-3
size: .
V: TRBV6-5
DNA: TGTGCCAGCAGTTACCTGGGCAGCATTAGCACAGATACGCAGTATTTT
CDR3: CASSYLGSISTDTQYF

D: .
J: TRBJ1-2
size: few
V: TRBV12-3/TRBV12-4
DNA: TGTGCCAGCAGTTTTGGGCGCGCCTATGGCTACACCTTC
CDR3: CASSFGRAYGYTF

D: TRBD1
J: TRBJ1-2
size: .
V: TRBV5-1
DNA: TGCGCCAGCAGCTTAGCTGGGACAGGGAGCATCTATGGCTACACCTTC
CDR3: CASSLAGTGSIYGYTF

D: .
J: TRBJ2-5
size: .
V: TRBV5-1
DNA: TGCGCCAGCAGCCAGCAGCGAGAGACCCAGTACTTC
CDR3: CASSQQRETQYF

D: .
J: TRBJ1-1
size: .
V: TRBV28
DNA: TGTGCCAGCATGAACCGCGGACCAGGGTTGAACACTGAAGCTTTCTTT
CDR3: CASMNRGPGLNTEAFF

D: .
J: TRBJ2-5
size: .
V: TRBV9
DNA: TGTGCCAGCAGCGTAGCCCCCGGAGAGACCCAGTACTTC
CDR3: CASSVAPGETQYF

D: .
J: TRBJ2-1
size: .
V: TRBV5-1
DNA: TGCGCCAGCAGCCCCAGAAGGTCGTCGGGGGTCTCCTACAATGAGCAGTTCTTC
CDR3: CASSPRRSSGVSYNEQFF

D: TRBD1
J: TRBJ1-5
size: .
V: TRBV29-1
DNA: TGCAGCGTAGGAATGGCCGGGACAGGGCTAGGGCAGCCCCAGCATTTT
CDR3: CSVGMAGTGLGQPQHF

D: .
J: TRBJ1-3
size: .
V: TRBV6-5
DNA: TGTGCCAGCAGTTACGATTCGACAGCCTCTGGAAACACCATATATTTT
CDR3: CASSYDSTASGNTIYF

D: TRBD1
J: TRBJ2-1
size: .
V: TRBV5-5
DNA: TGTGCCAGCAGTTCCGGGACAGGGCTTTACAATGAGCAGTTCTTC
CDR3: CASSSGTGLYNEQFF

D: .
J: TRBJ1-5
size: .
V: TRBV2
DNA: TGTGCCAGCAGTAGGAACCGGGGGGGAGAGCCCCAGCATTTT
CDR3: CASSRNRGGEPQHF

D: TRBD2
J: TRBJ2-5
size: .
V: TRBV11-2
DNA: TGTGCCAGCAGCTTAAGACTAGCCGAGACCCAGTACTTC
CDR3: CASSLRLAETQYF

D: TRBD2
J: TRBJ2-1
size: .
V: TRBV9
DNA: TGTGCCAGCAGCGTAGCCGGGGTAGCGGGGGCCCCCTACAATGAGCAGTTCTTC
CDR3: CASSVAGVAGAPYNEQFF

D: .
J: TRBJ1-4
size: .
V: TRBV6-2/TRBV6-3
DNA: TGTGCCAGCAGTTTATTAGGGGAAAATGAAAAACTGTTTTTT
CDR3: CASSLLGENEKLFF

D: .
J: TRBJ2-5
size: .
V: TRBV5-1
DNA: TGCGCCAGCAGCCCCAGACAGCCGCAAGAGACCCAGTACTTC
CDR3: CASSPRQPQETQYF

D: .
J: TRBJ2-2
size: .
V: TRBV7-2
DNA: TGTGCCAGCAGCTTAGATCTGCTGACAGCTTACACCGGGGAGCTGTTTTTT
CDR3: CASSLDLLTAYTGELFF

D: TRBD1
J: TRBJ1-1
size: .
V: TRBV7-9
DNA: TGTGCCAGCAGTTACAAGGGGGCGCGGACCACTGAAGCTTTCTTT
CDR3: CASSYKGARTTEAFF

D: .
J: TRBJ1-3
size: .
V: TRBV7-6
DNA: TGTGCCAGCAGCTTAGAGGGGTCGAGCTCTGGAAACACCATATATTTT
CDR3: CASSLEGSSSGNTIYF

D: .
J: TRBJ2-2
size: .
V: TRBV9
DNA: TGTGCCAGCAGCGTAGATGGTAGTACCGGGGAGCTGTTTTTT
CDR3: CASSVDGSTGELFF

D: TRBD1
J: TRBJ1-6
size: .
V: TRBV7-8
DNA: TGTGCCAGCAGCTTAGCAGGACAGGATTATGGATCACCCCTCCACTTT
CDR3: CASSLAGQDYGSPLHF

D: .
J: TRBJ1-5
size: .
V: TRBV21-1
DNA: .
CDR3: CASSCRQGDFGSGNQPQHF

D: .
J: TRBJ1-1
size: once
V: TRBV5-6
DNA: TGTGCCAGCAGCTCCTACTATGCCTCGGTCCCAGAAGCTTTCTTT
CDR3: CASSSYYASVPEAFF

D: .
J: TRBJ1-6
size: few
V: TRBV20-1
DNA: TGCAGTGCTAGTTTAAGTCCCACAGGCTCTTCACCCCTCCACTTT
CDR3: CSASLSPTGSSPLHF

D: .
J: TRBJ1-1
size: .
V: TRBV7-2
DNA: TGTGCCAGCAGCTTAGCTGGCCAGGGCGAAGCTTTCTTT
CDR3: CASSLAGQGEAFF

D: .
J: TRBJ2-2
size: .
V: TRBV7-3
DNA: TGTGCCAGCAGCCTAGATACCGGGGAGCTGTTTTTT
CDR3: CASSLDTGELFF

D: TRBD1
J: TRBJ1-2
size: .
V: TRBV19
DNA: TGTGCCAGTAGGACAGGGTCAAACTATGGCTACACCTTC
CDR3: CASRTGSNYGYTF